The 27 T cell receptor beta chains reported below all come from one sample, sequenced in a study of blood T cell repertoires in COVID-19. TCRdb's copy holds only in-frame clones and misses some; the assay was immunoSEQ multiplex PCR. The sample contains hundreds of thousands of clones, roughly 90% of which appear only once. Specimen: PBMCs or T cells enriched from blood (not recorded which). The receptors come from a woman aged 18 to 35 who had recovered from COVID-19.

This clone appeared a few times. The rearrangement joins TRBV7-8 to TRBJ2-5; 7 bases are a match to TRBD1. The germline gives CDR1 SGHVS, CDR2 FQNEAQ. The CDR3 contains 14 residues. Trimming removed 4 bases from V and 5 bases from J; junction bases left unmatched: 7. The CDR3: CASSSRTGGETQYF. In DNA, the CDR3 is TGTGCCAGCAGCTCAAGGACAGGCGGGGAGACCCAGTACTTC.

The chain carries TRBV6-2 or TRBV6-3 and TRBJ2-7; TRBD2 matches 7 bases. Losses at the gene ends were 2 bases for V and 6 bases for J; bases not matched to a gene: 4. The CDR3 spans 13 residues. Germline values: CDR1 MNHEY, CDR2 SVGEGT. The chain's CDR3 is CASSYVPGGEQYF. In DNA form, the CDR3 reads TGTGCCAGCAGTTACGTTCCGGGGGGCGAGCAGTACTTC.

The J gene is TRBJ2-6, the V gene TRBV7-2; possibly TRBD2 for D (5 bases). The germline CDR1 and CDR2 sequences are SGHTA and FQGNSA. V lost 0 bases to trimming and J lost 3 bases, with 9 bases between them. CDR3 length: 16 amino acids. The CDR3 spells CASSLAVGVGANVLTF. CDR3 coding DNA: TGTGCCAGCAGCTTAGCGGTCGGGGTTGGGGCCAACGTCCTGACTTTC.

The rearrangement uses TRBV21-1 and TRBJ1-2; the table's D call, TRBD1, was not checked against the DNA. TRBV21-1 is marked as a pseudogene. CDR3 size: 16 residues. CDR3 DNA sequence: TGTGCCAGCAGCAAAGCTGAACAGGGACCGGACTATGGCTACACCTTC. Translated: CASSKAEQGPDYGYTF.

This clone was seen a handful of times. The rearrangement uses TRBV2 and TRBJ1-2; D unresolved. Trimming removed 4 bases at V and 5 bases at J, with 17 bases between. Germline-derived CDR1 and CDR2 are SNHLY and FYNNEI. The CDR3 runs 15 residues. In nucleotides, the CDR3 is TGTGCCAGCAGTGGGGCTCTGATTCAAACTTATGGCTACACCTTC. This sequence encodes CASSGALIQTYGYTF.

The rearrangement links TRBV7-2 to TRBJ1-4; tentatively, D is TRBD1 (6 bases). Trimming pared 2 bases from V and 5 bases from J, leaving 15 bases between. The germline V gene has CDR1 SGHTA and CDR2 FQGNSA. There are 16 residues in the CDR3. The CDR3: CASSLWSGAVNEKLFF. The CDR3 DNA sequence: TGTGCCAGCAGCTTATGGTCAGGGGCGGTGAATGAAAAACTGTTTTTT.

V is TRBV6-7 and J is TRBJ2-6; TRBD2 matches 7 bases. TRBV6-7 qualifies as an ORF whose function is uncertain. Unmatched junction bases numbered 14, after V lost 0 bases and J lost 0 bases. The CDR3 is 21 residues long. CDR3 amino acids: CASSYSIRGRVFPSGANVLTF. CDR3 DNA sequence: TGTGCCAGCAGTTACTCGATTCGAGGGAGGGTTTTTCCCTCTGGGGCCAACGTCCTGACTTTC.

This rearrangement joins TRBV30 to TRBJ1-5; tentative D call: TRBD1 (5 bases). Trimming pared 8 bases from V and 1 base from J, leaving 12 bases between. Germline V lookup: CDR1 GTSNPN, CDR2 SVGIG (reference sequence). This CDR3 comprises 13 residues. CDR3 coding DNA: TGTGCCGGAAGGACAAGCAGCAATCAGCCCCAGCATTTT. Residues: CAGRTSSNQPQHF.

This CDR3 is CASSLMGSTDTQYF. The CDR3 bases are TGTGCCAGCAGCCTGATGGGCAGCACAGATACGCAGTATTTT. This chain joins TRBV11-2 and TRBJ2-3, with D uncertain. Trimming cost V 5 bases and J 0 bases, with 9 bases left between them. Germline V gene lookup returns CDR1 SGHAT and CDR2 FQNNGV. CDR3 length: 14 amino acids.

The chain is built from TRBV29-1 and TRBJ2-3; 9 bases are shared with TRBD1. This CDR3 is built from 14 residues. The junction had 7 bases not matched to a gene; V was cut back by 7 bases and J by 2 bases. Germline V gene lookup returns CDR1 SQVTM and CDR2 ANQGSEA. The CDR3 nucleotides are TGCAGCGCCGAAACAGGGGGCGACACAGATACGCAGTATTTT. It encodes CSAETGGDTDTQYF.

The rearrangement uses TRBV12-5 and TRBJ2-2; D is ambiguous. V was trimmed by 7 bases and J by 2 bases, leaving 17 bases between them. The V gene's germline CDR1 is LGHNT and CDR2 FRNRAP. CDR3 length equals 16 residues. This CDR3 reads CASALSGPPNTGELFF. The CDR3 DNA reads as TGTGCTAGTGCCCTCTCGGGTCCACCCAACACCGGGGAGCTGTTTTTT.

V and J are TRBV5-6 and TRBJ1-2; TRBD1 agrees at 7 bases. J lost 4 bases, V lost 0 bases, and 6 bases had no gene match. Germline V gene sequence: CDR1 SGHDT, CDR2 YYEEEE. CDR3 size: 15 residues. The CDR3 protein is CASSLEGAHIYGYTF. In nucleotides, the CDR3 is TGTGCCAGCAGCTTGGAGGGGGCGCATATCTATGGCTACACCTTC.

This sequence joins TRBV5-6 and TRBJ1-2; D is undetermined. Trimming removed 0 bases from V and 6 bases from J, with 6 bases in between. The CDR3 covers 12 residues. Germline CDR1 is SGHDT and CDR2 is YYEEEE. CDR3 DNA: TGTGCCAGCAGCTTGGGGGCTAATGGCTACACCTTC. Its protein is CASSLGANGYTF.

This chain uses TRBV7-7 with TRBJ2-1; D gene uncertain. Trimming pared 5 bases from V and 0 bases from J, leaving 14 bases between. In germline, CDR1 is SSHAT, CDR2 FNYEAQ (reference sequence). This CDR3 spans 16 amino acids. CDR3 DNA sequence: TGTGCCAGCAGCCCGGTGACATCGAGCTCCTACAATGAGCAGTTCTTC. Encoded protein: CASSPVTSSSYNEQFF.

This rearrangement joins TRBV10-3 to TRBJ2-7; D possibly corresponds to TRBD2 (5 bases). Trimming took 0 bases from V and 1 from J, leaving 10 bases between them. CDR1 is ENHRY and CDR2 is SYGVKD in the germline V gene. The CDR3 covers 15 residues. CDR3 in amino acids: CAISESMGGSYEQYF. CDR3 nucleotides: TGTGCCATCAGTGAGTCGATGGGCGGGTCCTACGAGCAGTACTTC.

The rearrangement joins TRBV19 to TRBJ1-1, with TRBD1 matching over 7 bases. There are 14 residues in the CDR3. Germline CDR1 is LNHDA and CDR2 is SQIVND (reference sequence). The trim removed 6 bases at V and 0 bases at J, leaving 4 bases unmatched. Here the CDR3 reads CASRLQGLNTEAFF. The CDR3 DNA follows: TGTGCCAGTAGGCTACAGGGGTTGAACACTGAAGCTTTCTTT.

This rearrangement joins TRBV7-3 to TRBJ2-6; TRBD1 matches 8 bases. The V segment lost 6 bases and the J segment 3 bases; nucleotides outside the gene matches: 4. The CDR3 runs 15 residues. The germline gives CDR1 SGHTA, CDR2 FQGTGA. CDR3 protein: CASSRTGNGANVLTF. The CDR3 DNA follows: TGTGCCAGCAGTCGGACAGGGAATGGGGCCAACGTCCTGACTTTC.

This clone turned up a few times. This chain uses TRBV6-1 with TRBJ2-3, with D uncertain. The CDR3 contains 14 residues. CDR1 and CDR2 (germline): MNHNS, SASEGT. Trimming removed 2 bases at V and 14 bases at J, with 20 bases between. CDR3 DNA sequence: TGTGCCAGCAGTGAAAACCCGACCCCCCAGAGACTGTATTTT. Its translation is CASSENPTPQRLYF.

This clone appeared once. The chain links TRBV5-3 to TRBJ1-2; unclear D gene. TRBV5-3 is given ORF status, its function remaining uncertain. V was clipped by 3 bases and J by 6 bases, with 15 bases between them. The CDR3 spans 14 residues. The CDR3 region has the DNA TGTGCCAGAAGCTCCACTATAGGCTTTGATGGCTACACCTTC. It yields the protein CARSSTIGFDGYTF.

The rearrangement uses TRBV7-2 and TRBJ2-3; perhaps TRBD1 as D (6 bases). Germline values: CDR1 SGHTA, CDR2 FQGNSA. The CDR3 length is 15 residues. The V and J ends lost 4 bases and 2 bases respectively, with 13 bases between them. The CDR3 region is CASSWLGAITDTQYF. The CDR3 DNA follows: TGTGCCAGCAGCTGGTTGGGGGCCATCACAGATACGCAGTATTTT.

This chain's CDR3 is CATCPPEKLFF. The CDR3, as DNA: TGTGCCACCTGTCCTCCTGAAAAACTGTTTTTT. V gene TRBV9 combines with J gene TRBJ1-4; D is unresolved. CDR1 and CDR2 (germline): SGDLS, YYNGEE. V was clipped by 9 bases and J by 7 bases, with 10 bases between them. The CDR3 loop spans 11 amino acids.

V and J are TRBV7-2 and TRBJ1-5, with unresolved D. V was trimmed by 5 bases and J by 4 bases, leaving 9 bases between them. This CDR3 is built from 13 residues. The germline CDR1 and CDR2 sequences are SGHTA and FQGNSA. CDR3 bases: TGTGCCAGCAGCCGGGAGCTAAATCAGCCCCAGCATTTT. This encodes CASSRELNQPQHF.

The chain recombines TRBV5-1 with TRBJ2-1, with TRBD1 identical over 7 bases. This CDR3 region has 14 residues. After removal of 2 bases from V and 5 bases from J, the junction contained 4 bases not matched to a gene. Germline lookup yields CDR1 SGHRS and CDR2 YFSETQ. The CDR3, as DNA: TGCGCCAGCAGCTTAGGGACAGCAAACAATGAGCAGTTCTTC. Protein sequence: CASSLGTANNEQFF. The full variable domain, completed using reference TRBV5-1 and TRBJ2-1, is KAGVTQTPRYLIKTRGQQVTLSCSPISGHRSVSWYQQTPGQGLQFLFEYFSETQRNKGNFPGRFSGRQFSNSRSEMNVSTLELGDSALYLCASSLGTANNEQFFGPGTRLTVL.

This clone was seen only a few times. The chain couples TRBV5-5 to TRBJ1-1, with a weak D call TRBD1 (5 bases). The germline V gene has CDR1 SGHKS and CDR2 YYEKEE (reference sequence). The V end lost 4 bases, the J end lost 7 bases, and 17 bases lay between the germline ends. This CDR3 contains 14 residues. The CDR3 is CASSPFHRQLEAFF. The CDR3 nucleotides read TGTGCCAGCAGCCCGTTCCATCGACAGCTTGAAGCTTTCTTT.

The table lists this clone with a count of one. The V and J genes are TRBV6-1 and TRBJ1-3; maybe TRBD1 (6 bases). This CDR3 has 17 residues. Germline-derived CDR1 and CDR2 are MNHNS and SASEGT. V was trimmed by 1 base and J by 0 bases, leaving 13 bases between them. CDR3 sequence (DNA): TGTGCCAGCAGTGAAGATGACAGGAGGTCCTCTGGAAACACCATATATTTT. It specifies CASSEDDRRSSGNTIYF.

The chain carries TRBV30 and TRBJ1-2; D unclear. Per germline, CDR1 GTSNPN and CDR2 SVGIG (reference sequence). V lost 5 bases to trimming and J lost 4 bases, with 11 bases between them. CDR3 length: 12 residues. CDR3 region: CAWLGSRYGYTF. The CDR3 DNA sequence: TGTGCCTGGCTAGGATCCCGCTATGGCTACACCTTC.

This sequence joins TRBV5-4 and TRBJ2-3, with D maybe TRBD2 (5 bases). Trimming removed 4 bases at V and 2 bases at J, with 14 bases between. The V gene's germline CDR1 is SGHNT and CDR2 YYREEE (reference sequence). This CDR3 has 15 amino acids. This chain's CDR3 is CASSRTSGNTDTQYF. The CDR3 nucleotides are TGTGCCAGCAGCCGAACGTCGGGGAACACAGATACGCAGTATTTT.